This TCR beta chain was retrieved from a study of OX40 agonist ivuxolimab in advanced cancers. Study background: Ivuxolimab, which patients received intravenously every 2 weeks, was dosed at 0.01 to 10 mg/kg. Age averaged about 62 years (range about 23 to 80), and more than 80% were male. Study-wide findings and caveats: Specificity for antigen went undetermined in the expanded peripheral T cells.

Points on this clone: The antigen remains unidentified.

CDR1 SGHTA and CDR2 FQGNSA come from the germline V gene. The CDR3 is 15 residues long. Trimming removed 4 bases from V and 7 bases from J; junction bases left unmatched: 5. Sampling times: baseline, cycle 4 day 1, cycle 7 day 1. Repertoires were generated with immunoSEQ multiplex PCR, while TCRdb's copy carries only in-frame clones and drops some. The sample shows some 100,000 clones, just over 90% of them seen only once. The receptor was isolated from an adult with an advanced solid tumor such as melanoma, head and neck, liver or kidney cancer. The sample was CD4+ or CD8+ T cells sorted from blood, taken in a trial of the OX40 agonist ivuxolimab. The J gene is TRBJ2-1, the V gene TRBV7-2; 12 positions match TRBD2. The CDR3 nucleotides are TGTGCCAGCAGCTCCGGACTAGCGGGACCGAATGAGCAGTTCTTC. It encodes CASSSGLAGPNEQFF.